These 16 T cell receptor beta chains share one sample of origin, sequenced in a study of OX40 agonist ivuxolimab in advanced cancers. Assay used: immunoSEQ multiplex PCR; TCRdb lists only in-frame clones, some missing. The sample includes tens of thousands of clones, 90% to 95% seen only once; the top ten take 10% to 15%. The sequenced sample was CD4+ or CD8+ T cells sorted from blood, obtained in a trial of the OX40 agonist ivuxolimab. The source is an adult with an advanced solid tumor such as melanoma, head and neck, liver or kidney cancer.

The V call is TRBV5-1, the J call TRBJ1-1, with TRBD1 matching over 7 bases. The length of the CDR3 is 15 residues. Germline trimming cut 4 bases from V and 2 bases from J; bases unmatched to any gene: 8. Germline V lookup: CDR1 SGHRS, CDR2 YFSETQ. CDR3 nucleotides: TGCGCCAGCAGCAGGACAGGCGGCGGAAACACTGAAGCTTTCTTT. Its translation is CASSRTGGGNTEAFF.

This clone appeared a single time. The chain recombines TRBV7-9 with TRBJ2-6; no definite D call. Trimming removed 3 bases at V and 4 bases at J, with 13 bases between. The CDR3 is 16 amino acids. Germline CDR1 reads SEHNR; CDR2 reads FQNEAQ (reference sequence). CDR3 residues: CASSFSEDPGANVLTF. The CDR3 DNA reads as TGTGCCAGCAGCTTCTCAGAGGACCCAGGGGCCAACGTCCTGACTTTC.

The chain links TRBV19 to TRBJ2-7; no definite D call. Deletions cut 5 bases from V and 0 bases from J, with 8 bases between. Germline V gene data show CDR1 as LNHDA and CDR2 as SQIVND (reference sequence). This CDR3 spans 13 amino acids. This CDR3 reads CASSPTPSYEQYF. CDR3 nucleotide sequence: TGTGCCAGTAGTCCCACCCCCTCCTACGAGCAGTACTTC. The variable domain in full, completed from reference TRBV19 and TRBJ2-7, reads DGGITQSPKYLFRKEGQNVTLSCEQNLNHDAMYWYRQDPGQGLRLIYYSQIVNDFQKGDIAEGYSVSREKKESFPLTVTSAQKNPTAFYLCASSPTPSYEQYFGPGTRLTVT.

The rearrangement links TRBV7-3 to TRBJ2-3; 12 bases map to TRBD2. V was clipped by 4 bases and J by 0 bases; unmatched bases: 2. Looked up from germline, CDR1 is SGHTA and CDR2 is FQGTGA. CDR3 length equals 16 residues. DNA of the CDR3: TGTGCCAGCAGCTCAGGACTAGCGGGGAGCACAGATACGCAGTATTTT. Encoded protein: CASSSGLAGSTDTQYF.

The chain carries TRBV29-1 and TRBJ2-2; D may be TRBD1 (6 bases). CDR1 is SQVTM, CDR2 ANQGSEA, per germline. V dropped 6 bases and J dropped 3 bases, with 11 bases sitting between them. This CDR3 is 13 amino acids long. The CDR3 loop reads CSVRAGDTGELFF. Here the CDR3 DNA reads TGCAGCGTCAGAGCAGGGGACACCGGGGAGCTGTTTTTT.

The chain couples TRBV4-1 to TRBJ2-1; tentative D call: TRBD1 (6 bases). The CDR3 consists of 13 residues. Per germline, CDR1 MGHRA and CDR2 YSYEKL. Trimming took off 4 bases at V and 5 bases at J, with 9 bases between the two ends. The CDR3 is CASSPTGNNEQFF. The CDR3 DNA is TGCGCCAGCAGCCCGACAGGTAACAATGAGCAGTTCTTC.

J is TRBJ2-1 and V is TRBV6-5; TRBD2 agrees at 9 bases. CDR1 and CDR2 (germline): MNHEY, SVGAGI. V lost 7 bases to trimming and J lost 9 bases; unmatched junction nucleotides: 13. This CDR3 has 15 amino acids. The CDR3 DNA follows: TGTGCCAGCAAGAGTGGGAGCGGGGGGCTCAGTGAGCAGTTCTTC. Translation gives CASKSGSGGLSEQFF.

This sequence joins TRBV7-9 and TRBJ2-5, with D maybe TRBD1 (5 bases). CDR3 length: 14 residues. V gave up 2 bases and J gave up 1 base, with 8 bases separating them. Germline V lookup: CDR1 SEHNR, CDR2 FQNEAQ (reference sequence). CDR3 DNA sequence: TGTGCCAGCAGCTTACAGACAGCCCAAGAGACCCAGTACTTC. Translated: CASSLQTAQETQYF. The full variable domain, in which reference TRBV7-9 and TRBJ2-5 provide the parts outside the CDR3, is DTGVSQNPRHKITKRGQNVTFRCDPISEHNRLYWYRQTLGQGPEFLTYFQNEAQLEKSRLLSDRFSAERPKGSFSTLEIQRTEQGDSAMYLCASSLQTAQETQYFGPGTRLLVL.

This rearrangement joins TRBV19 to TRBJ1-6; 7 bases fit TRBD1. The germline CDR1 and CDR2 sequences are LNHDA and SQIVND (reference sequence). Trimming took 5 bases from V and 10 from J; bases not matched to a gene: 14. The CDR3 length is 16 residues. CDR3 bases: TGTGCCAGTAGTCCGGACCGACAGGGTTGGTACTCACCCCTCCACTTT. Translated, it gives CASSPDRQGWYSPLHF.

This rearrangement joins TRBV4-1 to TRBJ1-1; 7 nucleotides match TRBD1. This CDR3 contains 15 residues. J gave up 6 bases and V 1 base, and 8 bases lay outside the gene matches. CDR1 is MGHRA and CDR2 is YSYEKL in the germline V gene. The CDR3 here is CASSQVQQGSSEAFF. The CDR3 region has the DNA TGCGCCAGCAGCCAAGTACAACAGGGGAGTTCTGAAGCTTTCTTT.

The chain couples TRBV7-3 to TRBJ1-1; no reliable D call. The length of the CDR3 is 16 residues. CDR1 and CDR2 (germline): SGHTA, FQGTGA. V lost 5 bases and J 6 bases, leaving 22 bases between the germline ends. CDR3 sequence: CASSPTPLFRASEAFF. The DNA for the CDR3 is TGTGCCAGCAGCCCAACCCCGTTGTTTAGGGCGTCTGAAGCTTTCTTT.

The chain employs TRBV6-5 and TRBJ2-7, with D hard to call. The germline V gene has CDR1 MNHEY and CDR2 SVGAGI. The V and J ends lost 5 bases and 3 bases respectively, with 2 bases between them. The CDR3 consists of 10 residues. The CDR3 nucleotides are TGTGCCAGCAGTGACTACGAGCAGTACTTC. Translating it yields CASSDYEQYF.

This clone was seen once. The V gene is TRBV4-1, the J gene TRBJ1-2; D unresolved. CDR3 length equals 14 residues. Germline CDR1 reads MGHRA; CDR2 reads YSYEKL. V dropped 0 bases and J dropped 2 bases, with 7 bases sitting between them. Here the CDR3 reads CASSQESANYGYTF. As DNA, the CDR3 is TGCGCCAGCAGCCAAGAATCAGCGAACTATGGCTACACCTTC.

The V and J genes are TRBV5-6 and TRBJ2-3; 9 nucleotides align to TRBD2. The CDR3 contains 17 residues. Germline trimming cut 4 bases from V and 6 bases from J; bases unmatched to any gene: 15. Looked up from germline, CDR1 is SGHDT and CDR2 is YYEEEE. In nucleotides, the CDR3 is TGTGCCAGCAGCCGTGGTACGGGACTAGCCCAGAGGGATACGCAGTATTTT. Translating it yields CASSRGTGLAQRDTQYF.

CDR3 sequence (DNA): TGTGCCAGCAACGCGGGACAGGGGGCTGATGAAGCTTTCTTT. Protein sequence: CASNAGQGADEAFF. The chain carries TRBV21-1 and TRBJ1-1; the table gives TRBD1 as D, unverified against the DNA. TRBV21-1 is annotated as a pseudogene. The CDR3 is 14 amino acids.

The V gene is TRBV19, the J gene TRBJ2-3; the match to TRBD1 covers 11 bases. Germline V gives CDR1 LNHDA, CDR2 SQIVND (reference sequence). CDR3 length: 20 amino acids. Trimming cost V 6 bases and J 2 bases; bases outside gene matches: 19. The DNA for the CDR3 is TGTGCCAGTAGCCTTCCGGGACAGGGGGTTCCGGGGGGCCCCACAGATACGCAGTATTTT. It yields the protein CASSLPGQGVPGGPTDTQYF.